This T cell receptor (beta chain) originates from a study of cytomegalovirus exposure and HLA in healthy donors. The length of the CDR3 is 15 residues. Germline V lookup: CDR1 MNHNY, CDR2 SVGAGI (reference sequence). V was cut by 2 bases and J by 7 bases, with 15 bases left in between. Primers included in the PCR were 60 Vbeta and 13 Jbeta primers. The assay was immunoSEQ multiplex PCR, and TCRdb's table has in-frame clones only and misses some. Among 73,000 or so clones listed, roughly 79% were seen once. This TCR was sampled from a man between 45 and 60 years old in good health and CMV-seronegative. This sequence joins TRBV6-6 and TRBJ2-1; TRBD2 might be the D (6 bases). The sequenced material came from PBMCs. The CDR3 sequence is CASSYPVLGSNEQFF. The DNA for the CDR3 is TGTGCCAGCAGTTACCCGGTTCTCGGGAGTAATGAGCAGTTCTTC.